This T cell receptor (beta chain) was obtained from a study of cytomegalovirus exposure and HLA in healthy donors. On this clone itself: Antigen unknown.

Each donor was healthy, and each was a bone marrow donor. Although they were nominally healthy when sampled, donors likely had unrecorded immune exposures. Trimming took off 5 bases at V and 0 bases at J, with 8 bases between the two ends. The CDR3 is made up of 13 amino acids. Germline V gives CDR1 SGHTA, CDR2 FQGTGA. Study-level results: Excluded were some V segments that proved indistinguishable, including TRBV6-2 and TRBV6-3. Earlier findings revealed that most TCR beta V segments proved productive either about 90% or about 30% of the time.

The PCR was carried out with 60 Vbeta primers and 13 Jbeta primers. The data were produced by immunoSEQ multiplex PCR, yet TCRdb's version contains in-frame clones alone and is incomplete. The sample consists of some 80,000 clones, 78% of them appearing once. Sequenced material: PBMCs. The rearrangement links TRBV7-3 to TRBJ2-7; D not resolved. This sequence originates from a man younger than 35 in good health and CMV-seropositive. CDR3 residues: CASSPPVSYEQYF. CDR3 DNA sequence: TGTGCCAGCAGCCCGCCGGTCTCCTACGAGCAGTACTTC.